Listed below are T cell receptor beta chains from one sample, sequenced in a study of cytomegalovirus exposure and HLA in healthy donors. TCRdb's copy holds only in-frame clones and misses some; the assay was immunoSEQ multiplex PCR. This sample has 150,000 to 200,000 clones, with approximately 84% found just once. The sequenced sample consisted of PBMCs. Receptors were obtained from a male donor in good health and CMV-seropositive. CDR3s include the opening cysteine and the closing phenylalanine or tryptophan. The order of the fields is CDR3 DNA, CDR3 protein, D gene, J gene, clone size, V gene. A D gene is named only where the DNA matches it firmly. Rows may omit the clone size; those that give it use once, few, many or a size class.

TGCGCCAGCAGCTTGGAACCTTGGACAGGACCAGGCCCCGGGGAGCTGTTTTTT,CASSLEPWTGPGPGELFF,TRBD1,TRBJ2-2,-,TRBV5-1
TGTGCCAGCAGCCCCGGTACTAACAACAATGAGCAGTTCTTC,CASSPGTNNNEQFF,-,TRBJ2-1,-,TRBV16
TGTGCCTCCGGGACTAGCGGGAGATACGAGCAGTACTTC,CASGTSGRYEQYF,TRBD2,TRBJ2-7,-,TRBV10-3
TGTGCCAGCAGCAGCCATGGACAGGGGCTCACTGAAGCTTTCTTT,CASSSHGQGLTEAFF,TRBD1,TRBJ1-1,-,TRBV6-5
TGTGCCAGCAGCGTCGGTCTAGCGAGTTCCTACGAGCAGTACTTC,CASSVGLASSYEQYF,-,TRBJ2-7,-,TRBV9
TGTGCCAGTAGTATAAGGGGTAGCGGGAACTCCTACAATGAGCAGTTCTTC,CASSIRGSGNSYNEQFF,TRBD2,TRBJ2-1,-,TRBV19
TGTGCCAGCAGTTCGGGACTCGGCGAGCAGTACTTC,CASSSGLGEQYF,-,TRBJ2-7,-,TRBV6-5
TGCGCCAGCAGCCAACCGGGAGCAACCTACAATGAGCAGTTCTTC,CASSQPGATYNEQFF,-,TRBJ2-1,-,TRBV4-1
TGTGCCAGCAGCTTAGGGGGACAGGGGGCGAACACCGGGGAGCTGTTTTTT,CASSLGGQGANTGELFF,TRBD1,TRBJ2-2,-,TRBV7-9
TGCGCCAGCAGCCCAGCCGACAGGGATAATTCACCCCTCCACTTT,CASSPADRDNSPLHF,TRBD1,TRBJ1-6,-,TRBV4-1
TGTGCTAGTGGTTACGGGGGAGTCTACAATGAGCAGTTCTTC,CASGYGGVYNEQFF,-,TRBJ2-1,-,TRBV12-5
TGTGCCTGGAGTCCGGGACAGGGGAGACTTGGTGTCGTCTTT,CAWSPGQGRLGVVF,TRBD1,TRBJ1-1,-,TRBV30
TGTGCCAGAAGCTTGGCGGGACTAGCGGGAGCAGATACGCAGTATTTT,CARSLAGLAGADTQYF,TRBD2,TRBJ2-3,-,TRBV5-3
TGTGCCAGCTCACAACAGGAAGATGAAGCTTTCTTT,CASSQQEDEAFF,-,TRBJ1-1,-,TRBV18
TGCGCCAGTACCCCGAACCGGGAAACACACAATGAGCAGTTCTTC,CASTPNRETHNEQFF,-,TRBJ2-1,-,TRBV5-1
TGTGCCAGCAGCTTGACTAGCGGGAGGAACTACGAGCAGTACTTC,CASSLTSGRNYEQYF,TRBD2,TRBJ2-7,-,TRBV7-9
TGTGCCAGTAGGACAGCCATGAACACTGAAGCTTTCTTT,CASRTAMNTEAFF,-,TRBJ1-1,-,TRBV19
TGTGCCAGCAGCCTACGTATGGAGCAGTTCTTC,CASSLRMEQFF,-,TRBJ2-1,-,TRBV7-2
TGCGCCAGCAGCTTGGAGATCACTCCGTACGAGCAGTACTTC,CASSLEITPYEQYF,-,TRBJ2-7,-,TRBV5-1
TGTTCCAGCAGCCAGGGGGGCCCCAATGAGCAGTTCTTC,CSSSQGGPNEQFF,-,TRBJ2-1,-,TRBV7-9
TGCGCCAGCAGTTGGTTGGGACAGCTGAGAGATACGCAGTATTTT,CASSWLGQLRDTQYF,TRBD1,TRBJ2-3,-,TRBV5-1
TGTGCCAGCAGCGTTGACAGGTTGTACAATGAGCAGTTCTTC,CASSVDRLYNEQFF,-,TRBJ2-1,-,TRBV9
TGTGCCAGCTCGCCCCCAGCGGGAGGGGGGTACGAGCAGTACTTC,CASSPPAGGGYEQYF,TRBD2,TRBJ2-7,-,TRBV18
TGCGCCAGCAGCCAAGATATGGGACTAGCGGGGCTCTCATACGAGCAGTACTTC,CASSQDMGLAGLSYEQYF,TRBD2,TRBJ2-7,-,TRBV4-1
TGTGCCAGCAGCCAAGACCTGGGGGCTGAGCAGTTCTTC,CASSQDLGAEQFF,-,TRBJ2-1,-,TRBV4-2
TGTGCCAGCAGCCCGACAGGGACTGGCGTAGCTTTCTTT,CASSPTGTGVAFF,TRBD1,TRBJ1-1,-,TRBV6-4
TGTGCCAGCAGCTTAGCGCCGGGGGACAGGACGAAAGCTAACTATGGCTACACCTTC,CASSLAPGDRTKANYGYTF,TRBD1,TRBJ1-2,-,TRBV7-8
TGTGCCAGCAGCTTAACTAGCGGCACAGATACGCAGTATTTT,CASSLTSGTDTQYF,TRBD2,TRBJ2-3,-,TRBV7-9
TGTGCCAGCAGCGTAGGGGGAGTTACCACTGAAGCTTTCTTT,CASSVGGVTTEAFF,-,TRBJ1-1,-,TRBV9
TGTGCCAGCAGTGTTGAAGGGGGGGTGAACTCCTACGAGCAGTACTTC,CASSVEGGVNSYEQYF,-,TRBJ2-7,-,TRBV25-1
TGTGCCCGTAGTAACACTGCACGGGGCTCTGGAAACACCATATATTTT,CARSNTARGSGNTIYF,-,TRBJ1-3,-,TRBV19
TGTGCCAGCAGTATAGTCAGGGGGCTTAACACCGGGGAGCTGTTTTTT,CASSIVRGLNTGELFF,TRBD1,TRBJ2-2,few,TRBV28
TGTGCCAGCACCTCAACCGGGAGTTGGGAGACCCAGTACTTC,CASTSTGSWETQYF,-,TRBJ2-5,-,TRBV5-4
TGTGCCAGCAGCCCGAGACTAGCGGGAGGGTCGATAACCTACGAGCAGTACTTC,CASSPRLAGGSITYEQYF,TRBD2,TRBJ2-7,-,TRBV7-8
TGTGCCAGCAGCTTAGGGGGGCTAGCGGGCCAGGCCTACGAGCAGTACTTC,CASSLGGLAGQAYEQYF,TRBD2,TRBJ2-7,-,TRBV7-9
TGCAGCGCAACGGACAGTAACTTCAATCAGCCCCAGCATTTT,CSATDSNFNQPQHF,-,TRBJ1-5,few,TRBV29-1
TGTGCCAGCAGCCAAGGGACTAGCGGGGGGCGGCGGCAGTACTTC,CASSQGTSGGRRQYF,TRBD2,TRBJ2-7,few,TRBV7-2
TGTGCCAGCAGCAAAACTCCCAGGGGGCATCAGCCCCAGCATTTT,CASSKTPRGHQPQHF,TRBD1,TRBJ1-5,-,TRBV5-6
TGTGCCAGCAGTTTACTGGGACTAGCGGGAACCACCTACAATGAGCAGTTCTTC,CASSLLGLAGTTYNEQFF,TRBD2,TRBJ2-1,-,TRBV27
TGTGCCAGCAGCCCGGGGGGGGGACTAGTTGGCTACACCTTC,CASSPGGGLVGYTF,-,TRBJ1-2,-,TRBV7-2
TGTGCCAGCAGCTCAGGACAGGGTGGTTCACCCCTCCACTTT,CASSSGQGGSPLHF,TRBD1,TRBJ1-6,-,TRBV13
TGTGCCAGCAGCTTAATTTCAGGGGGCGAGGGTCAGCCCCAGCATTTT,CASSLISGGEGQPQHF,TRBD1,TRBJ1-5,-,TRBV7-3
TGTGCCAGCAGTTTATCTGGGGAGGGCCGCGAGCAGTACTTC,CASSLSGEGREQYF,TRBD2,TRBJ2-7,-,TRBV27
TGTGCCAGTAGTATAGCCGGACATCGTCCCGCTGAAGCTTTCTTT,CASSIAGHRPAEAFF,-,TRBJ1-1,once,TRBV19
TGTGCCAGCAGTTACCGGACTAGCGCGCTGACCTACGAGCAGTACTTC,CASSYRTSALTYEQYF,TRBD2,TRBJ2-7,-,TRBV6-5
TGTGCCAGCAGCGAGTGGGCCCGGGATGTGTACGAGCAGTACTTC,CASSEWARDVYEQYF,-,TRBJ2-7,-,TRBV7-9
TGTGCCAGCAGTTTGACAGGGGAGAACACTGAAGCTTTCTTT,CASSLTGENTEAFF,TRBD1,TRBJ1-1,once,TRBV6-1
TGTGCCAGTAGTATAGGGGATTTTGGACACCTTAGCACAGATACGCAGTATTTT,CASSIGDFGHLSTDTQYF,-,TRBJ2-3,-,TRBV19
TGCGCCAGCAGCTTGGAACCAGGGGTTTCCTACGAGCAGTACTTC,CASSLEPGVSYEQYF,-,TRBJ2-7,-,TRBV5-1
TGTGCCAGCAGTGCGGGGACAGGGGAGGTAGATACGCAGTATTTT,CASSAGTGEVDTQYF,TRBD1,TRBJ2-3,-,TRBV2
TGTGCCAGCAGCGTAGACGGCGGGAGCTGGGCCGGGGAGCTGTTTTTT,CASSVDGGSWAGELFF,TRBD2,TRBJ2-2,-,TRBV9
TGTTCCAGCAGCTTAGGGGCTAGCGGGCGCGATGAGCAGTTCTTC,CSSSLGASGRDEQFF,TRBD2,TRBJ2-1,-,TRBV7-9
TGTGCCTGGGGGACAGGGATGAACACTGAAGCTTTCTTT,CAWGTGMNTEAFF,TRBD1,TRBJ1-1,many,TRBV30
TGCGCCAGCAGCTCCGTGTCAGGTGCAACTAATGAAAAACTGTTTTTT,CASSSVSGATNEKLFF,-,TRBJ1-4,-,TRBV5-1
TGTGCCAGCTCACCACGGTCGGGAAATGAGCAGTTCTTC,CASSPRSGNEQFF,-,TRBJ2-1,-,TRBV18
TGTGCCAGTAGTATCCCCCGCGGGAGCACAGATACGCAGTATTTT,CASSIPRGSTDTQYF,-,TRBJ2-3,-,TRBV19
TGTGCCAGCTCACCTTATGAAAGCGGGATAGGCGGCCCCTACGAGCAGTACTTC,CASSPYESGIGGPYEQYF,TRBD2,TRBJ2-7,-,TRBV18
TGTGCCAGCAGTGAGGGGCGTTCTTGGCACACTGAAGCTTTCTTT,CASSEGRSWHTEAFF,-,TRBJ1-1,-,TRBV6-1
TGTGCCAGCAGTTACTCGAGTTCGAACAATCAGCCCCAGCATTTT,CASSYSSSNNQPQHF,-,TRBJ1-5,-,TRBV6-5